This is a list of T cell receptor beta chains from one sample in a study of blood T cell repertoires in COVID-19. Using immunoSEQ multiplex PCR, the repertoire was profiled, and TCRdb retains in-frame clones only, with some absent. The sample holds 200,000 to 300,000 clones, more than 75% seen once. Sequencing was done on a sample of PBMCs or T cells enriched from blood (not recorded which). These receptors were taken from a middle-aged woman with acute COVID-19. The CDR3 runs from the conserved cysteine through the conserved F or W. D genes are given only for firm matches. Size is stated for part of the rows, as once, few or many counts, or as a class when the clone is expanded.

j_gene: TRBJ2-2
v_gene: TRBV2
abundance: .
d_gene: .
CDR3aa: CASRRTVNTGELFF
CDR3nt: TGTGCCAGCAGACGGACAGTGAACACCGGGGAGCTGTTTTTT

j_gene: TRBJ1-5
v_gene: TRBV28
abundance: .
d_gene: .
CDR3aa: CASSSTDQPQHF
CDR3nt: TGTGCCAGCAGTTCGACAGATCAGCCCCAGCATTTT

j_gene: TRBJ2-1
v_gene: TRBV5-1
abundance: .
d_gene: TRBD2
CDR3aa: CASSSLAANNNEQFF
CDR3nt: TGCGCCAGCAGCTCGCTAGCGGCTAACAACAATGAGCAGTTCTTC

j_gene: TRBJ1-2
v_gene: TRBV7-8
abundance: .
d_gene: .
CDR3aa: CASSLLRGESDYGYTF
CDR3nt: TGTGCCAGCAGCCTCCTCCGGGGAGAGTCGGACTATGGCTACACCTTC

j_gene: TRBJ2-7
v_gene: TRBV5-1
abundance: .
d_gene: TRBD2
CDR3aa: CASSSLAGGPYEQYF
CDR3nt: TGCGCCAGCAGCTCCTTAGCGGGAGGGCCCTACGAGCAGTACTTC

j_gene: TRBJ2-1
v_gene: TRBV4-1
abundance: once
d_gene: .
CDR3aa: CASSPGDYSYNEQFF
CDR3nt: TGCGCCAGCAGCCCAGGGGATTACTCCTACAATGAGCAGTTCTTC

j_gene: TRBJ1-2
v_gene: TRBV5-6
abundance: .
d_gene: .
CDR3aa: CASSLKGDYGYTF
CDR3nt: TGTGCCAGCAGCTTGAAGGGAGACTATGGCTACACCTTC

j_gene: TRBJ1-2
v_gene: TRBV9
abundance: .
d_gene: TRBD1
CDR3aa: CASSVRSRGPGYTF
CDR3nt: TGTGCCAGCAGCGTCCGATCCAGGGGGCCGGGCTACACCTTC

j_gene: TRBJ2-5
v_gene: TRBV25-1
abundance: .
d_gene: TRBD2
CDR3aa: CASRRTSGGGDQETQYF
CDR3nt: TGTGCCAGCAGGAGGACTAGCGGGGGCGGAGACCAAGAGACCCAGTACTTC

j_gene: TRBJ2-1
v_gene: TRBV7-3
abundance: .
d_gene: .
CDR3aa: CASSAGPPSSYNEQFF
CDR3nt: TGTGCCAGCAGCGCGGGTCCCCCGAGTTCATATAATGAGCAGTTCTTC

j_gene: TRBJ2-7
v_gene: TRBV29-1
abundance: .
d_gene: .
CDR3aa: CSVEDSLAYEQYF
CDR3nt: TGCAGCGTTGAAGATTCCCTCGCCTACGAGCAGTACTTC

j_gene: TRBJ2-2
v_gene: TRBV3-1/TRBV3-2
abundance: .
d_gene: .
CDR3aa: CASSQAAGELFF
CDR3nt: TGTGCCAGCAGCCAAGCTGCGGGGGAGCTGTTTTTT

j_gene: TRBJ1-2
v_gene: TRBV5-1
abundance: .
d_gene: .
CDR3aa: CASSLIAGSRGYTF
CDR3nt: TGCGCCAGCAGCTTGATAGCGGGGTCGCGGGGCTACACCTTC

j_gene: TRBJ1-3
v_gene: TRBV11-3
abundance: .
d_gene: TRBD1
CDR3aa: CASRRQGSGNTIYF
CDR3nt: TGTGCCAGCAGGCGACAGGGCTCTGGAAACACCATATATTTT

j_gene: TRBJ2-2
v_gene: TRBV4-1
abundance: .
d_gene: .
CDR3aa: CASSQDAGAGLFF
CDR3nt: TGCGCCAGCAGCCAAGATGCAGGGGCTGGGCTGTTTTTT

j_gene: TRBJ2-6
v_gene: TRBV11-3
abundance: .
d_gene: .
CDR3aa: CASSARRGGSGANVLTF
CDR3nt: TGTGCCAGCAGCGCAAGACGAGGCGGCTCTGGGGCCAACGTCCTGACTTTC

j_gene: TRBJ2-7
v_gene: TRBV7-2
abundance: once
d_gene: TRBD1
CDR3aa: CASSSGQGYHEQYF
CDR3nt: TGTGCCAGCAGCTCCGGACAGGGATACCACGAGCAGTACTTC

j_gene: TRBJ2-3
v_gene: TRBV2
abundance: .
d_gene: .
CDR3aa: CASSGLRTTDTQYF
CDR3nt: TGTGCCAGCAGTGGACTAAGAACCACAGATACGCAGTATTTT

j_gene: TRBJ1-5
v_gene: TRBV15
abundance: .
d_gene: TRBD1
CDR3aa: CATSAWTGGSNQPQHF
CDR3nt: TGTGCCACCAGCGCCTGGACAGGGGGTAGCAATCAGCCCCAGCATTTT

j_gene: TRBJ2-3
v_gene: TRBV2
abundance: .
d_gene: .
CDR3aa: CASSDGSGGTDTQYF
CDR3nt: TGTGCCAGCAGTGATGGTAGCGGCGGCACAGATACGCAGTATTTT

j_gene: TRBJ2-3
v_gene: TRBV11-2
abundance: .
d_gene: .
CDR3aa: CASSLTPGDTQYF
CDR3nt: TGTGCCAGCAGCTTAACCCCGGGAGATACGCAGTATTTT

j_gene: TRBJ1-4
v_gene: TRBV18
abundance: .
d_gene: TRBD1
CDR3aa: CASSLTGTGFAKLFF
CDR3nt: TGTGCCAGCTCACTCACCGGGACAGGGTTTGCAAAACTGTTTTTT

j_gene: TRBJ1-6
v_gene: TRBV2
abundance: .
d_gene: TRBD1
CDR3aa: CASRDGTVYNSPLHF
CDR3nt: TGTGCCAGCAGAGACGGGACAGTCTATAATTCACCCCTCCACTTT

j_gene: TRBJ1-3
v_gene: TRBV24-1
abundance: few
d_gene: .
CDR3aa: CATSDSPRSSGNTIYF
CDR3nt: TGTGCCACCAGTGATTCTCCCCGGAGCTCTGGAAACACCATATATTTT

j_gene: TRBJ1-1
v_gene: TRBV19
abundance: few
d_gene: .
CDR3aa: CASTGGASGGTEAFF
CDR3nt: TGTGCCAGTACCGGGGGGGCTTCAGGCGGCACTGAAGCTTTCTTT

j_gene: TRBJ2-1
v_gene: TRBV9
abundance: .
d_gene: .
CDR3aa: CASSTRQATYNEQFF
CDR3nt: TGTGCCAGCAGCACCCGGCAGGCAACCTACAATGAGCAGTTCTTC

j_gene: TRBJ2-4
v_gene: TRBV10-3
abundance: .
d_gene: .
CDR3aa: CAISPLGPGVGAKNIQYF
CDR3nt: TGTGCCATAAGTCCGCTAGGGCCAGGGGTGGGGGCCAAAAACATTCAGTACTTC

j_gene: TRBJ2-5
v_gene: TRBV5-1
abundance: .
d_gene: TRBD1
CDR3aa: CASSLEGQTGETQYF
CDR3nt: TGCGCCAGCAGCTTGGAGGGACAGACAGGAGAGACCCAGTACTTC

j_gene: TRBJ1-6
v_gene: TRBV10-3
abundance: .
d_gene: .
CDR3aa: CAISESRTAANSPLHF
CDR3nt: TGTGCCATCAGTGAGTCCCGGACAGCGGCTAATTCACCCCTCCACTTT

j_gene: TRBJ1-1
v_gene: TRBV19
abundance: .
d_gene: .
CDR3aa: CASSPNPGENTEAFF
CDR3nt: TGTGCCAGTAGCCCTAACCCGGGGGAGAACACTGAAGCTTTCTTT

j_gene: TRBJ1-5
v_gene: TRBV6-5
abundance: .
d_gene: .
CDR3aa: CASSYSTPRGQPQHF
CDR3nt: TGTGCCAGCAGTTACTCGACCCCCCGAGGTCAGCCCCAGCATTTT

j_gene: TRBJ2-2
v_gene: TRBV27
abundance: .
d_gene: .
CDR3aa: CASSHGRATGELFF
CDR3nt: TGTGCCAGCAGCCACGGGAGAGCCACCGGGGAGCTGTTTTTT

j_gene: TRBJ2-7
v_gene: TRBV19
abundance: .
d_gene: TRBD2
CDR3aa: CASSPGGALEQYF
CDR3nt: TGTGCCAGTAGCCCGGGGGGGGCCCTCGAGCAGTACTTC

j_gene: TRBJ2-7
v_gene: TRBV2
abundance: .
d_gene: TRBD2
CDR3aa: CASSEALGLAHYEQYF
CDR3nt: TGTGCCAGCAGTGAAGCGCTAGGACTAGCCCACTACGAGCAGTACTTC

j_gene: TRBJ2-7
v_gene: TRBV10-3
abundance: .
d_gene: TRBD1
CDR3aa: CAISDRGAYEQYF
CDR3nt: TGTGCCATCAGCGACAGGGGGGCCTACGAGCAGTACTTC

j_gene: TRBJ2-3
v_gene: TRBV7-2
abundance: .
d_gene: TRBD2
CDR3aa: CASSPSPLAGGPTDTQYF
CDR3nt: TGTGCCAGCAGCCCATCCCCCCTAGCGGGAGGGCCGACAGATACGCAGTATTTT

j_gene: TRBJ1-1
v_gene: TRBV29-1
abundance: .
d_gene: .
CDR3aa: CSVARVNTEAFF
CDR3nt: TGCAGCGTTGCGAGGGTGAACACTGAAGCTTTCTTT